The 25 T cell receptor beta chains presented below share a single source sample, sequenced in a study of blood T cell repertoires in COVID-19. Method: immunoSEQ multiplex PCR; TCRdb's copy keeps in-frame clones and lacks some. This sample has 95,000 to 150,000 clones, with approximately 82% found just once. The sequenced material came from peripheral blood. All receptors come from a man aged 55 to 70 with acute or convalescent COVID-19.

The DNA for the CDR3 is TGTGCCAGCGGAGAGCGGGTCTACAATGAGCAGTTCTTC. Translating it yields CASGERVYNEQFF. The V gene is TRBV2, the J gene TRBJ2-1, with D perhaps matching TRBD2 (6 bases). V was cut by 8 bases and J by 3 bases, with 11 bases left in between. Germline V CDR1 and CDR2: SNHLY, FYNNEI. This CDR3 has 13 amino acids.

The chain carries TRBV30 and TRBJ1-2; the D gene is possibly TRBD1 (6 bases). V was trimmed by 3 bases and J by 1 base, leaving 6 bases between them. This CDR3 contains 12 residues. Germline CDR1 is GTSNPN and CDR2 is SVGIG (reference sequence). The CDR3 DNA sequence: TGTGCCTGGAGAGGGGGTAACTATGGCTACACCTTC. Translation: CAWRGGNYGYTF.

The J gene is TRBJ2-5, the V gene TRBV5-4; 16 bases line up with TRBD2. The CDR3 extends over 15 amino acids. The germline gives CDR1 SGHNT, CDR2 YYREEE (reference sequence). J gave up 5 bases and V 4 bases, and 2 bases lay outside the gene matches. The CDR3: CASSAGLAGGETQYF. In nucleotides, the CDR3 is TGTGCCAGCAGCGCGGGACTAGCGGGAGGGGAGACCCAGTACTTC.

The V gene is TRBV28, the J gene TRBJ1-6, with 7 bases lining up with TRBD1. V lost 3 bases to trimming and J lost 12 bases; unmatched junction nucleotides: 5. The germline CDR1 and CDR2 sequences are MDHEN and SYDVKM. The CDR3 contains 13 residues. The CDR3 nucleotides read TGTGCCAGCAGTTTGTGGGACAGACTACCCCTCCACTTT. Amino acids: CASSLWDRLPLHF.

The chain uses TRBV9 and TRBJ1-4, with TRBD1 matching over 7 bases. The V segment lost 0 bases and the J segment 7 bases; nucleotides outside the gene matches: 6. CDR3 size: 15 residues. The germline V gene has CDR1 SGDLS and CDR2 YYNGEE. CDR3 residues: CASSVGGQPGEKLFF. CDR3 in DNA: TGTGCCAGCAGCGTAGGGGGACAGCCGGGTGAAAAACTGTTTTTT.

As DNA, the CDR3 is TGTGCCAGCAGTTTTGGGTTGACAGTAGCCTATGGCTACACCTTC. It is translated as CASSFGLTVAYGYTF. V is TRBV28 and J is TRBJ1-2; weak D call: TRBD1 (5 bases). Germline CDR1 is MDHEN and CDR2 is SYDVKM. The V end was cut by 3 bases, the J end by 4 bases, with 15 bases between. There are 15 residues in the CDR3.

This clone was picked up one time. This chain links TRBV5-1 with TRBJ2-1; 8 nucleotides agree with TRBD2. The CDR3 has 15 residues. Trimming at V came to 2 bases and at J to 7 bases, leaving 8 bases not matched to a gene. CDR1 is SGHRS and CDR2 is YFSETQ in the germline V gene. CDR3 DNA: TGCGCCAGCAGCTTTTTAACGGGAGGGAGGAATGAGCAGTTCTTC. It yields the protein CASSFLTGGRNEQFF.

V is TRBV27 and J is TRBJ1-1; TRBD1 matches at 10 bases. Germline CDR1 is MNHEY and CDR2 is SMNVEV (reference sequence). After removal of 4 bases from V and 7 bases from J, the junction contained 6 bases not matched to a gene. This CDR3 comprises 14 residues. The CDR3 protein is CASSSRQGAVEAFF. The CDR3 nucleotides are TGTGCCAGCAGTTCACGACAGGGGGCGGTTGAAGCTTTCTTT.

The V gene is TRBV5-1, the J gene TRBJ1-2, with 10 bases matching TRBD1. The germline gives CDR1 SGHRS, CDR2 YFSETQ. This CDR3 comprises 12 residues. The junction had 5 bases not matched to a gene; V was cut back by 7 bases and J by 8 bases. The CDR3 bases are TGCGCCAGCGGGGACAGGGGAAGCGGCTACACCTTC. Protein: CASGDRGSGYTF.

The chain couples TRBV29-1 to TRBJ2-1; D gene uncertain. Germline loops: CDR1 SQVTM, CDR2 ANQGSEA. V lost 4 bases, J lost 3 bases, and 19 bases lay in between. This CDR3 comprises 16 residues. Here the CDR3 DNA reads TGCAGCGTTGCCCGAGGTGGCAGACTCCTCTACAATGAGCAGTTCTTC. It translates to CSVARGGRLLYNEQFF.

The rearrangement joins TRBV6-1 to TRBJ1-1, with D unclear. V was shortened by 3 bases and J by 3 bases, with 8 bases between the two germline ends. CDR1 and CDR2 from the germline V gene are MNHNS and SASEGT. CDR3 size: 13 residues. CDR3 in amino acids: CASSERLDTEAFF. In nucleotides, the CDR3 is TGTGCCAGCAGTGAGCGGCTTGACACTGAAGCTTTCTTT.

As concerns this clone: The junction departs from the called germline gene at one end, perhaps through a read error. The rearrangement uses TRBV5-5 and TRBJ2-3, with D possibly matching TRBD2 (5 bases). The CDR3 is made up of 16 amino acids. CDR1 is SGHKS, CDR2 YYEKEE, per germline (reference sequence). This CDR3 reads CASSLNRAGGTDTQYF. Written as DNA, the CDR3 is TGTGCCAGCAGCTTGAATAGGGCGGGTGGCACGGATACGCAGTATTTT.

The chain couples TRBV5-1 to TRBJ2-5; perhaps TRBD2 as D (6 bases). The CDR3 contains 16 residues. V was trimmed by 0 bases and J by 4 bases, leaving 16 bases between them. From germline, CDR1 is SGHRS and CDR2 YFSETQ. CDR3 loop: CASSLGATSIRETQYF. Written as DNA, the CDR3 is TGCGCCAGCAGCTTGGGAGCTACTAGCATCCGAGAGACCCAGTACTTC.

The J gene is TRBJ1-1, the V gene TRBV7-2, with D uncertain. CDR3 length: 14 amino acids. CDR1 and CDR2 (germline): SGHTA, FQGNSA. Between the trimmed V and J ends, which lost 5 bases and 2 bases, there was a span of 12 bases. CDR3 sequence reads: CASSPRTGNTEAFF. The CDR3 bases are TGTGCCAGCAGCCCACGGACGGGAAACACTGAAGCTTTCTTT.

This clone was detected once. V is TRBV5-1 and J is TRBJ1-2, with a tentative D call TRBD1 (6 bases). This CDR3 is 15 amino acids long. V lost 2 bases to trimming and J lost 3 bases, with 14 bases between them. CDR1 is SGHRS, CDR2 YFSETQ, per germline. The DNA for the CDR3 is TGCGCCAGCAGCTTCATACAGGGTATAGACTATGGCTACACCTTC. This sequence encodes CASSFIQGIDYGYTF.

This rearrangement joins TRBV28 to TRBJ1-5; possible D gene TRBD1, 5 bases. This CDR3 has 17 residues. Per the germline V gene, CDR1 is MDHEN and CDR2 is SYDVKM. V was cut by 1 base and J by 9 bases, with 22 bases left in between. CDR3 bases: TGTGCCAGCAGTTTATTTATGGTGGCAGGGCCATACTGGCCCCAGCATTTT. The encoded protein is CASSLFMVAGPYWPQHF. Drawing the rest from reference TRBV28 and TRBJ1-5, the complete variable domain is DVKVTQSSRYLVKRTGEKVFLECVQDMDHENMFWYRQDPGLGLRLIYFSYDVKMKEKGDIPEGYSVSREKKERFSLILESASTNQTSMYLCASSLFMVAGPYWPQHFGDGTRLSIL.

This chain links TRBV6-5 with TRBJ1-2; D is possibly TRBD1 (6 bases). The V and J ends lost 5 bases and 1 base respectively, with 8 bases between them. This CDR3 is 13 amino acids long. Germline V gene sequence: CDR1 MNHEY, CDR2 SVGAGI. CDR3 sequence (DNA): TGTGCCAGCAGTAAACAGGGTAACTATGGCTACACCTTC. Its protein is CASSKQGNYGYTF.

The chain joins TRBV4-1 to TRBJ1-2; maybe TRBD1 (5 bases). Germline CDR1 and CDR2: MGHRA and YSYEKL. The CDR3 loop spans 18 amino acids. V was cut by 4 bases and J by 4 bases, with 25 bases left in between. CDR3 sequence (DNA): TGCGCCAGCAGCCTAAGGGGCGCGGGGCCCGACTCGGCCTATGGCTACACCTTC. This sequence encodes CASSLRGAGPDSAYGYTF.

This chain uses TRBV18 with TRBJ2-1; 7 bases agree with TRBD2. This CDR3 has 16 residues. Germline V gene sequence: CDR1 KGHSH, CDR2 LQKENI. J gave up 2 bases and V 10 bases, and 14 bases lay outside the gene matches. Here the CDR3 DNA reads TGTGCCACCGCCTCCTCGGGGCTAGCGGCCTACAATGAGCAGTTCTTC. Its translation: CATASSGLAAYNEQFF.

V usage is TRBV4-2 and J usage is TRBJ1-2, with D perhaps matching TRBD1 (5 bases). Germline CDR1 reads LGHNA; CDR2 reads YNFKEQ. This CDR3 comprises 15 residues. The V and J ends lost 4 bases and 0 bases respectively, with 12 bases between them. CDR3 coding DNA: TGTGCCAGCAGCCTGTCTACGGGGGCTAACTATGGCTACACCTTC. Translating it yields CASSLSTGANYGYTF.

This clone is a singleton in its sample. The chain carries TRBV30 and TRBJ2-7; the D gene is possibly TRBD2 (6 bases). V gave up 2 bases and J gave up 4 bases, with 27 bases separating them. Germline CDR1 GTSNPN, CDR2 SVGIG (reference sequence). The CDR3 runs to 18 residues. This CDR3 reads CAWSPRRWGVVLDYEQYF. The CDR3 bases are TGTGCCTGGAGTCCCCGCCGATGGGGGGTGGTCTTAGATTACGAGCAGTACTTC.

The chain is built from TRBV14 and TRBJ2-1, with a tentative D call TRBD2 (5 bases). The V gene lost 0 bases and the J gene lost 6 bases, with 15 bases spanning the gap. Germline CDR1 reads SGHDN; CDR2 reads FVKESK. This CDR3 is 16 amino acids long. The CDR3 spells CASSQDPDSYGNEQFF. CDR3 in DNA: TGTGCCAGCAGCCAAGATCCGGACTCCTACGGCAATGAGCAGTTCTTC.

The gene calls are TRBV18 and TRBJ1-2; no clear D gene. Germline lookup yields CDR1 KGHSH and CDR2 LQKENI. This CDR3 comprises 16 residues. The germline V and J ends were trimmed by 4 bases and 4 bases, with 19 bases remaining between them. CDR3 DNA: TGTGCCAGCTCACTATCAACGAGATCGGGGTCCTATGGCTACACCTTC. Amino acids: CASSLSTRSGSYGYTF.

This clone was observed a single time. The rearrangement links TRBV2 to TRBJ2-2; possibly TRBD1 for D (5 bases). The germline gives CDR1 SNHLY, CDR2 FYNNEI. Trimming shortened V by 7 bases and J by 1 base, and 13 bases separated the two germline ends. The CDR3 is made up of 15 amino acids. CDR3 sequence: CASTGRVENTGELFF. The CDR3, as DNA: TGTGCCAGCACGGGCAGGGTGGAGAACACCGGGGAGCTGTTTTTT.

V is TRBV7-8 and J is TRBJ2-5; 9 bases align to TRBD1. Trimming removed 5 bases from V and 4 bases from J; junction bases left unmatched: 5. From germline, CDR1 is SGHVS and CDR2 FQNEAQ. The CDR3 loop spans 14 amino acids. CDR3 nucleotides: TGTGCCAGCAGCCACACACAGGGGGCAGAGACCCAGTACTTC. This codes for CASSHTQGAETQYF.